The rows below give T cell receptor beta chains drawn from one sample of a study of control samples from healthy donors and cancer patients. Generated by immunoSEQ multiplex PCR, the TCRdb table keeps only in-frame clones and is missing some. The repertoire has under 140,000 clones, more than 75% of them found once; the top ten carry around 3.5%. Sequenced sample: PBMCs. These receptors were obtained from a woman aged 60 to 75 with lung cancer. CDR3s include the opening cysteine and the closing phenylalanine or tryptophan. The order of the fields is D gene, V gene, J gene, CDR3 protein, CDR3 DNA. The D gene is left open where the match is weak.

-	TRBV24-1	TRBJ2-2	CATSDSTASGTGELFF	TGTGCCACCAGTGATTCGACGGCCTCGGGCACCGGGGAGCTGTTTTTT
-	TRBV20-1	TRBJ2-1	CSARWSTEQFF	TGCAGTGCTAGGTGGTCCACCGAGCAGTTCTTC
-	TRBV7-2	TRBJ2-2	CASSLETGELFF	TGTGCCAGCAGCTTAGAGACCGGGGAGCTGTTTTTT
TRBD2	TRBV5-1	TRBJ2-5	CASSLTHSGGETQYF	TGCGCCAGCAGCTTGACCCACAGCGGGGGAGAGACCCAGTACTTC
-	TRBV7-2	TRBJ1-5	CASSPEMASNQPQHF	TGTGCCAGCAGCCCCGAAATGGCTAGCAATCAGCCCCAGCATTTT
-	TRBV4-1	TRBJ1-2	CASSQEQGLGYTF	TGCGCCAGCAGCCAAGAACAGGGTCTGGGCTACACCTTC
TRBD1	TRBV4-2	TRBJ2-2	CASSQVVGQGNTGELFF	TGTGCCAGCAGCCAAGTTGTGGGACAGGGTAACACCGGGGAGCTGTTTTTT
-	TRBV7-2	TRBJ1-2	CASSLVQGRGYTF	TGTGCCAGCAGCTTAGTTCAGGGGCGCGGCTACACCTTC
TRBD1	TRBV2	TRBJ1-1	CASTSDRDIEAFF	TGTGCCAGCACCTCCGACAGGGACATTGAAGCTTTCTTT
-	TRBV27	TRBJ2-7	CASSPASRSRYEQYF	TGTGCCAGCAGTCCGGCTAGCAGATCTCGCTACGAGCAGTACTTC
-	TRBV3-1/TRBV3-2	TRBJ2-5	CASSQVGKTQYF	TGTGCCAGCAGCCAAGTGGGTAAGACCCAGTACTTC
-	TRBV28	TRBJ2-7	CASSSSTESYEQYF	TGTGCCAGCAGTTCCTCGACAGAATCCTACGAGCAGTACTTC
-	TRBV5-8	TRBJ1-5	CASSAGTPFPLSAQHF	TGTGCCAGCAGCGCCGGGACACCCTTTCCATTATCAGCCCAGCATTTT
-	TRBV10-1	TRBJ1-5	CASSSDSGGENQPQHF	TGCGCCAGCAGTTCCGACAGCGGTGGGGAAAATCAGCCCCAGCATTTT
-	TRBV3-1/TRBV3-2	TRBJ1-3	CASSQAVSRVSGNTIYF	TGTGCCAGCAGCCAAGCGGTATCCAGGGTGTCTGGAAACACCATATATTTT
TRBD2	TRBV9	TRBJ2-7	CASSVEGSGGFSEQYF	TGTGCCAGCAGCGTAGAGGGGAGCGGGGGGTTCTCCGAGCAGTACTTC
-	TRBV6-5	TRBJ1-6	CASSYSPLSNSPLHF	TGTGCCAGCAGTTACTCCCCGTTAAGCAATTCACCCCTCCACTTT
-	TRBV7-9	TRBJ2-4	CASSRRGGGKNIQYF	TGTGCCAGCAGCCGCAGGGGAGGCGGCAAAAACATTCAGTACTTC
-	TRBV28	TRBJ1-5	CASSLFKGGNQPQHF	TGTGCCAGCAGTTTGTTCAAGGGCGGCAATCAGCCCCAGCATTTT
-	TRBV27	TRBJ1-2	CASSLWPDNYGYTF	TGTGCCAGCAGTTTATGGCCAGATAACTATGGCTACACCTTC